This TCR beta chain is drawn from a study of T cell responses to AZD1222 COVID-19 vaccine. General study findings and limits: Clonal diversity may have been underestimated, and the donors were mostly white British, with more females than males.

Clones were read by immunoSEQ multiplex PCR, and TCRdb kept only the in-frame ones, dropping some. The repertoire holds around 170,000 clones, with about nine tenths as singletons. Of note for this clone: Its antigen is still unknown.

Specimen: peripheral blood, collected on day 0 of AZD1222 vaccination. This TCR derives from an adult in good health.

CDR3 in amino acids: CASSNPGLDGYTF. DNA for the CDR3: TGTGCCAGCAGTAATCCGGGGCTGGATGGCTACACCTTC. The chain is built from TRBV28 and TRBJ1-2; TRBD1 is a possible D gene (5 bases). CDR3 length: 13 residues. Looked up from germline, CDR1 is MDHEN and CDR2 is SYDVKM. Trimming took off 5 bases at V and 6 bases at J, with 13 bases between the two ends.